The 30 T cell receptor beta chains below all came from one sample that was sequenced in a study of blood T cell repertoires in COVID-19. TCRdb's table, derived via immunoSEQ multiplex PCR, lists solely in-frame clones and lacks some. The table records about 340,000 clones, more than 85% of them present only once. Sequencing used PBMCs or T cells enriched from blood (not recorded which). All receptors come from a woman in her twenties or thirties who had recovered from COVID-19.

The rearrangement joins TRBV19 to TRBJ2-1; D ambiguous. The CDR3 has 15 residues. V was trimmed by 3 bases and J by 5 bases, leaving 14 bases between them. Germline values: CDR1 LNHDA, CDR2 SQIVND (reference sequence). CDR3 sequence reads: CASSIFVVADNEQFF. In DNA form, the CDR3 reads TGTGCCAGTAGTATTTTTGTGGTAGCTGACAATGAGCAGTTCTTC.

J is TRBJ1-6 and V is TRBV10-3, with D perhaps TRBD1 (6 bases). The germline CDR1 and CDR2 sequences are ENHRY and SYGVKD. The CDR3 runs 16 residues. Trimming took off 5 bases at V and 8 bases at J, with 19 bases between the two ends. CDR3 sequence reads: CAISNTQGAVDSPLHF. The CDR3 bases are TGTGCCATCAGTAATACACAGGGTGCGGTGGATTCACCCCTCCACTTT.

CDR3 in amino acids: CATSRSRGNTEAFF. The DNA of the CDR3 is TGTGCCACCAGCAGGTCAAGGGGGAACACTGAAGCTTTCTTT. The chain has TRBV15 and TRBJ1-1, with D possibly being TRBD1 (5 bases). The CDR3 spans 14 residues. The germline V and J ends were trimmed by 3 bases and 1 base, with 9 bases remaining between them. Germline loops: CDR1 LNHNV, CDR2 YYDKDF (reference sequence).

This chain connects TRBV5-4 to TRBJ2-1, with D unclear. Germline assignment: CDR1 SGHNT and CDR2 YYREEE (reference sequence). Trimming shortened V by 4 bases and J by 5 bases, and 10 bases separated the two germline ends. The CDR3 has 13 amino acids. CDR3 amino acids: CASSRDTNNEQFF. The DNA of the CDR3 is TGTGCCAGCAGCAGAGACACCAACAATGAGCAGTTCTTC.

The chain uses TRBV19 and TRBJ2-5, with TRBD1 identical over 8 bases. Germline CDR1 LNHDA, CDR2 SQIVND (reference sequence). V lost 6 bases to trimming and J lost 5 bases; unmatched junction nucleotides: 5. The CDR3 contains 13 residues. The CDR3: CASRLTGDETQYF. The CDR3 region has the DNA TGTGCCAGTAGGCTGACAGGGGACGAGACCCAGTACTTC.

CDR3 nucleotide sequence: TGTGCCTGGAAAATCGGACAAGGCGGTTCACCCCTCCACTTT. This gives the protein CAWKIGQGGSPLHF. The V gene is TRBV30, the J gene TRBJ1-6; a weak D match, TRBD1 (5 bases). Germline V gene data show CDR1 as GTSNPN and CDR2 as SVGIG (reference sequence). V lost 4 bases to trimming and J lost 9 bases, with 16 bases between them. There are 14 residues in the CDR3.

V usage is TRBV27 and J usage is TRBJ1-6, with D unclear. The CDR3 extends over 16 amino acids. CDR1 is MNHEY, CDR2 SMNVEV, per germline (reference sequence). Trimming left V 5 bases short and J 0 bases short, with 11 bases between. CDR3 in DNA: TGTGCCAGCAGTCCAATCACGAGCTCCTATAATTCACCCCTCCACTTT. Translation gives CASSPITSSYNSPLHF.

V gene TRBV7-2 combines with J gene TRBJ1-1, with 9 bases identical to TRBD1. This CDR3 comprises 17 residues. V dropped 4 bases and J dropped 3; count of bases not matched to a gene: 12. The V gene's germline CDR1 is SGHTA and CDR2 FQGNSA. DNA of the CDR3: TGTGCCAGCAGCTCAATTGTAGACAGGGGGTGGGACACTGAAGCTTTCTTT. This gives the protein CASSSIVDRGWDTEAFF. The whole variable domain, filled in from reference TRBV7-2 and TRBJ1-1, reads GAGVSQSPSNKVTEKGKDVELRCDPISGHTALYWYRQSLGQGLEFLIYFQGNSAPDKSGLPSDRFSAERTGGSVSTLTIQRTQQEDSAVYLCASSSIVDRGWDTEAFFGQGTRLTVV.

The V and J genes are TRBV7-2 and TRBJ2-2; 8 positions match TRBD2. The ends lost 5 bases at V and 2 bases at J; junction bases unmatched: 7. Germline CDR1 and CDR2: SGHTA and FQGNSA. The CDR3 is made up of 16 amino acids. The CDR3 nucleotides read TGTGCCAGCAGCGCCGGGGGGGGCTTAAACACCGGGGAGCTGTTTTTT. This encodes CASSAGGGLNTGELFF.

The V gene is TRBV7-2, the J gene TRBJ1-1, with TRBD1 matching 9 bases. V dropped 7 bases and J dropped 5; count of bases not matched to a gene: 8. CDR3 size: 14 residues. Germline CDR1 is SGHTA and CDR2 is FQGNSA. The CDR3 DNA reads as TGTGCCAGCACGCGCCGGACAGGGGTGACTGAAGCTTTCTTT. This translates into CASTRRTGVTEAFF.

The chain has TRBV28 and TRBJ1-1; no clear D. The CDR3 extends over 11 amino acids. Germline V lookup: CDR1 MDHEN, CDR2 SYDVKM. Trimming took 7 bases from V and 0 from J, leaving 3 bases between them. CDR3 in DNA: TGTGCCAGCACCTTGAACACTGAAGCTTTCTTT. Translation: CASTLNTEAFF.

The chain couples TRBV28 to TRBJ2-5, with D hard to call. The germline CDR1 and CDR2 sequences are MDHEN and SYDVKM. Between the trimmed V and J ends, which lost 4 bases and 1 base, there was a span of 10 bases. The CDR3 covers 14 residues. The chain's CDR3 is CASSSGVRQETQYF. The CDR3 region has the DNA TGTGCCAGCAGTTCAGGCGTGCGCCAAGAGACCCAGTACTTC.

The CDR3: CASSQVFSAGGPGELFF. The CDR3 DNA sequence: TGCGCCAGCAGCCAAGTCTTTTCCGCGGGGGGCCCTGGGGAGCTGTTTTTT. The chain recombines TRBV4-3 with TRBJ2-2, with 8 bases lining up with TRBD2. V lost 1 base, J lost 8 bases, and 12 bases stayed unmatched. The germline V gene encodes CDR1 LGHNA and CDR2 YSLEER. The CDR3 contains 17 residues.

V and J are TRBV28 and TRBJ1-4; no definite D call. CDR1 is MDHEN, CDR2 SYDVKM, per germline. The CDR3 loop spans 14 amino acids. V gave up 6 bases and J gave up 2 bases, with 10 bases separating them. The DNA for the CDR3 is TGTGCCAGCAGAGGAGTGAGCACTAATGAAAAACTGTTTTTT. Protein: CASRGVSTNEKLFF.

The V gene is TRBV19, the J gene TRBJ1-4, with 10 nucleotides matching TRBD1. Germline loops: CDR1 LNHDA, CDR2 SQIVND (reference sequence). The V segment lost 9 bases and the J segment 11 bases; nucleotides outside the gene matches: 9. The CDR3 has 13 amino acids. CDR3 coding DNA: TGTGCCAGCGGGACAGGGGATGTAGAGAAACTGTTTTTT. Amino acid sequence: CASGTGDVEKLFF.

Written as DNA, the CDR3 is TGTGCCAGCCGTACCCTAGGTGGCAATCAGCCCCAGCATTTT. Translating it yields CASRTLGGNQPQHF. This chain uses TRBV28 with TRBJ1-5; D gene uncertain. Trimming took 8 bases from V and 2 from J, leaving 13 bases between them. The length of the CDR3 is 14 residues. The germline V gene encodes CDR1 MDHEN and CDR2 SYDVKM. The full variable domain, its missing parts supplied by reference TRBV28 and TRBJ1-5, is DVKVTQSSRYLVKRTGEKVFLECVQDMDHENMFWYRQDPGLGLRLIYFSYDVKMKEKGDIPEGYSVSREKKERFSLILESASTNQTSMYLCASRTLGGNQPQHFGDGTRLSIL.

The J gene is TRBJ2-1, the V gene TRBV7-2; 7 bases map to TRBD2. Germline V gene sequence: CDR1 SGHTA, CDR2 FQGNSA. The CDR3 contains 14 residues. V lost 1 base and J lost 9; bases outside the gene matches: 6. The CDR3: CASSLGAGVSEQFF. CDR3 bases: TGTGCCAGCAGCTTAGGGGCGGGAGTGAGTGAGCAGTTCTTC.

The chain carries TRBV5-1 and TRBJ1-3, with a possible D match to TRBD1 (5 bases). The CDR3 totals 14 residues. From germline, CDR1 is SGHRS and CDR2 YFSETQ. Between the trimmed V and J ends, which lost 0 bases and 5 bases, there was a span of 9 bases. This chain's CDR3 is CASSLDRSRNTIYF. In nucleotides, the CDR3 is TGCGCCAGCAGCTTGGACAGGAGCCGAAACACCATATATTTT.

J is TRBJ2-5 and V is TRBV7-6, with D possibly being TRBD2 (5 bases). The CDR3 contains 13 residues. Germline CDR1 and CDR2: SGHVS and FNYEAQ. CDR3 nucleotides: TGTGCAGGGTCGGGGTGGGGCCAAGAGACCCAGTACTTC. It encodes CAGSGWGQETQYF. Based on the CDR3 plus reference TRBV7-6 and TRBJ2-5, the full variable domain is GAGVSQSPRYKVTKRGQDVALRCDPISGHVSLYWYRQALGQGPEFLTYFNYEAQQDKSGLPNDRFSAERPEGSISTLTIQRTEQRDSAMYRCAGSGWGQETQYFGPGTRLLVL.

The gene calls are TRBV28 and TRBJ2-1, with TRBD2 matching over 8 bases. The CDR3 covers 14 residues. Germline V gene lookup returns CDR1 MDHEN and CDR2 SYDVKM. V shed 4 bases, J shed 5 bases, and the junction held 4 bases outside the gene matches. CDR3 sequence reads: CASSSGTSDNEQFF. The CDR3 coding sequence is TGTGCCAGCAGTTCGGGGACTAGTGACAATGAGCAGTTCTTC.

J is TRBJ1-2 and V is TRBV27; D gene unclear. Trimming cost V 4 bases and J 6 bases, with 18 bases left between them. The CDR3 totals 15 residues. Germline assignment: CDR1 MNHEY and CDR2 SMNVEV (reference sequence). The CDR3 reads CASSSRGKGRDGYTF. Here the CDR3 DNA reads TGTGCCAGCAGTTCGCGGGGAAAAGGGCGGGATGGCTACACCTTC.

J is TRBJ1-1 and V is TRBV28; 8 bases agree with TRBD1. CDR3 length: 13 amino acids. V trimming: 5 bases; J trimming: 6 bases; junction bases outside the gene matches: 5. Germline V gives CDR1 MDHEN, CDR2 SYDVKM. The CDR3 protein is CASSNMDRAEAFF. The DNA of the CDR3 is TGTGCCAGCAGTAACATGGACAGGGCTGAAGCTTTCTTT.

The CDR3 region is CASSWENSGNTIYF. The CDR3 DNA reads TGTGCCAGCAGCTGGGAGAACTCTGGAAACACCATATATTTT. The chain joins TRBV5-8 to TRBJ1-3, with D hard to call. Germline V gene lookup returns CDR1 SGHTS and CDR2 YDEGEE. V was cut by 3 bases and J by 0 bases, with 7 bases left in between. The CDR3 consists of 14 residues.

V usage is TRBV6-2 or TRBV6-3 and J usage is TRBJ2-1; 9 positions agree with TRBD2. In germline, CDR1 is MNHEY, CDR2 SVGEGT. This CDR3 has 16 residues. Trimming at V came to 5 bases and at J to 3 bases, leaving 8 bases not matched to a gene. The chain's CDR3 is CASSAVAGEDYNEQFF. DNA for the CDR3: TGTGCCAGCAGTGCCGTAGCGGGAGAAGACTACAATGAGCAGTTCTTC.

The chain couples TRBV28 to TRBJ2-2; the match to TRBD1 covers 8 bases. The V gene's germline CDR1 is MDHEN and CDR2 SYDVKM. This CDR3 comprises 16 residues. The V gene end was trimmed by 7 bases and the J gene end by 4 bases; junction bases not matched to a gene: 11. This chain's CDR3 is CASTSRPGQATGELFF. The CDR3 DNA is TGTGCCAGCACCTCCCGTCCGGGACAGGCCACCGGGGAGCTGTTTTTT. Supplemented by reference TRBV28 and TRBJ2-2, the full variable domain reads DVKVTQSSRYLVKRTGEKVFLECVQDMDHENMFWYRQDPGLGLRLIYFSYDVKMKEKGDIPEGYSVSREKKERFSLILESASTNQTSMYLCASTSRPGQATGELFFGEGSRLTVL.

A single count supports this clone. The chain uses TRBV3-1 (or the pseudogene TRBV3-2) and TRBJ2-2, with 7 bases aligning to TRBD2. The germline CDR1 and CDR2 sequences are LGHDT and YNNKEL (reference sequence). With V trimmed by 7 bases and J by 6 bases, 5 bases remained unmatched. This CDR3 is built from 13 residues. CDR3 protein: CASTGLGAGELFF. The CDR3 nucleotides read TGTGCCAGCACCGGACTAGGGGCCGGGGAGCTGTTTTTT.

The chain links TRBV9 to TRBJ2-1, with 7 bases lining up with TRBD2. CDR1 is SGDLS and CDR2 is YYNGEE in the germline V gene. V lost 0 bases, J lost 7 bases, and 7 bases stayed unmatched. The CDR3 has 15 amino acids. The CDR3 DNA follows: TGTGCCAGCAGCGTAGAAGGGCGGGAGACGAATGAGCAGTTCTTC. It specifies CASSVEGRETNEQFF.

CDR3 bases: TGTGCCAGCATTGGGAGTAGCGGGGCCACAGATACGCAGTATTTT. Translated: CASIGSSGATDTQYF. The chain uses TRBV5-4 and TRBJ2-3; 8 bases map to TRBD2. This CDR3 is built from 15 residues. Germline CDR1 SGHNT, CDR2 YYREEE (reference sequence). V lost 6 bases, J lost 2 bases, and 8 bases stayed unmatched.

The J gene is TRBJ2-2, the V gene TRBV28, with TRBD1 matching over 10 bases. CDR3 length equals 16 residues. Germline-derived CDR1 and CDR2 are MDHEN and SYDVKM. The V segment lost 5 bases and the J segment 4 bases; nucleotides outside the gene matches: 7. The CDR3 sequence is CASSTGDRGSTGELFF. The DNA for the CDR3 is TGTGCCAGCAGTACTGGGGACAGGGGTAGCACCGGGGAGCTGTTTTTT.

This clone was picked up a small number of times. V gene TRBV28 combines with J gene TRBJ1-2; D may be TRBD1 (6 bases). Germline values: CDR1 MDHEN, CDR2 SYDVKM. V lost 9 bases, J lost 6 bases, and 20 bases lay in between. CDR3 length: 14 amino acids. Written as DNA, the CDR3 is TGTGCCAGTTACAGGGTCCCTTCCCCCAATGGCTACACCTTC. The encoded protein is CASYRVPSPNGYTF.